Listed below are T cell receptor beta chains from one sample, sequenced in a study of lymphopenia after photon versus proton radiotherapy. Libraries were prepared by immunoSEQ multiplex PCR; TCRdb keeps only in-frame clonotypes and omits some of them. The table has around 63,000 clones, roughly 86% seen once. The specimen comprised peripheral blood, sampled from a patient treated with photon-based radiotherapy. Source of these receptors: a man aged 35-49 years with gastric cancer. Each CDR3 is given with its conserved first and last residue. Fields, in order: J gene, clone size, D gene, V gene, CDR3 DNA, CDR3 protein. The D gene is left open where the match is weak. Clone size appears in some rows only: once, few, many, or a class for an expanded clone.

TRBJ2-3 | NA | TRBD2 | TRBV13 | TGTGCCAGCAGCTCCCGAGGGCTAGCGGTTAGCACAGATACGCAGTATTTT | CASSSRGLAVSTDTQYF
TRBJ2-3 | NA | NA | TRBV21-1 | TGTGCCAGCAGCAACCCCCACCCGGTGGACCCGGCACAAGATACGCAGTATTTT | CASSNPHPVDPAQDTQYF
TRBJ1-3 | NA | TRBD1 | TRBV5-1 | TGCGCCAGCAGCGAACAGGGGGGGTCTGGAAACACCATATATTTT | CASSEQGGSGNTIYF
TRBJ2-1 | NA | TRBD1 | TRBV5-4 | TGTGCCAGCAGCGAACAGGGGGCTTCCTACAATGAGCAGTTCTTC | CASSEQGASYNEQFF
TRBJ2-3 | once | TRBD2 | TRBV19 | TGTGCCAGTAGTATAGGTCACCTAGCGGGGGGGGGCACAGATACGCAGTATTTT | CASSIGHLAGGGTDTQYF
TRBJ2-7 | NA | NA | TRBV18 | TGTGCCAGCTCACGGGACACCGGGGAGCAGTACTTC | CASSRDTGEQYF
TRBJ2-5 | NA | TRBD1 | TRBV11-2 | TGTGCCAGCAGCTCACAGGGGGCGGTAAGGGAGACCCAGTACTTC | CASSSQGAVRETQYF
TRBJ1-5 | few | NA | TRBV6-5 | TGTGCCAGCAGCCCCTATAGCAATCAGCCCCAGCATTTT | CASSPYSNQPQHF
TRBJ1-2 | NA | TRBD1 | TRBV5-6 | TGTGCCAGCAGCTCCGACAGGGGAGCTAACTATGGCTACACCTTC | CASSSDRGANYGYTF
TRBJ2-5 | NA | TRBD2 | TRBV5-4 | TGTGCCAGCCGACCCGGGGCGGGGGGGTACCAAGAGACCCAGTACTTC | CASRPGAGGYQETQYF
TRBJ1-4 | NA | TRBD1 | TRBV6-1 | TGTGCCAGCAACTTCGAGGGACAGTCTAATGAAAAACTGTTTTTT | CASNFEGQSNEKLFF
TRBJ2-1 | NA | NA | TRBV7-9 | TGTGCCAGCAGCTTATCCTCTAGGGCTCAGTTCTTC | CASSLSSRAQFF
TRBJ2-5 | NA | TRBD2 | TRBV10-3 | TGTGCCATCAGTGAGAGTGTGGGAAGCGGGGGACAAGAGACCCAGTACTTC | CAISESVGSGGQETQYF
TRBJ2-5 | NA | NA | TRBV15 | TGTGCCACCAGCAGAGGGGCCCTCCCACGGGAGACCCAGTACTTC | CATSRGALPRETQYF
TRBJ2-2 | NA | NA | TRBV6-1 | TGTGCCAGCAGTGCCCAGGGGGGGGGCACCGGGGAGCTGTTTTTT | CASSAQGGGTGELFF
TRBJ2-3 | NA | TRBD1 | TRBV27 | TGTGCCAGCAGTCGAAGGACAGGTCCGGCAAATGCGTATTTT | CASSRRTGPANAYF
TRBJ1-1 | NA | NA | TRBV6-5 | TGTGCCAGCTCGAAACAGGGCCCTCTTGAACGGGCTTTCTTT | CASSKQGPLERAFF
TRBJ2-3 | NA | NA | TRBV2 | TGTGCCAGCAGTGAATGGGGGCCCTACACAGATACGCAGTATTTT | CASSEWGPYTDTQYF
TRBJ2-3 | NA | NA | TRBV7-3 | TGTGCCAGCAGCTCTAATCGTGGGGATACGCAGTATTTT | CASSSNRGDTQYF
TRBJ1-1 | NA | NA | TRBV6-5 | TGTGCCAGCCTCGGGCGCGCCTCTCGGGCTTTCTTT | CASLGRASRAFF
TRBJ2-3 | NA | NA | TRBV6-1 | TGTGCCAGCAAGGACCCTTACACAGATACGCAGTATTTT | CASKDPYTDTQYF
TRBJ1-2 | NA | TRBD1 | TRBV5-4 | TGTGCCAGCAGCTTCACGGACAGGAGTAACTATGGCTACACCTTC | CASSFTDRSNYGYTF
TRBJ1-1 | NA | NA | TRBV5-4 | TGTGCCAGCAGAGGGGACCTGATGAGCACTGAAGCTTTCTTT | CASRGDLMSTEAFF
TRBJ1-5 | NA | NA | TRBV4-3 | TGCGCCAGCAGCCAAGATCGCAGGCAGCCCCAGCATTTT | CASSQDRRQPQHF
TRBJ2-7 | NA | NA | TRBV5-1 | TGCGCCAGCAGCATGGGCCCCCACGAGCAGTACTTC | CASSMGPHEQYF
TRBJ1-6 | NA | NA | TRBV5-6 | TGTGCCAGCAGCTTGTCTCCGCAGAGCTCCTATAATTCACCCCTCCACTTT | CASSLSPQSSYNSPLHF
TRBJ2-5 | NA | TRBD1 | TRBV2 | TGTGCCAGCAGCCCCGCCGGGACAGCCTCACGGACCCAGTACTTC | CASSPAGTASRTQYF
TRBJ2-3 | NA | TRBD2 | TRBV2 | TGTGCCAGCAGTGCTAGCGGGACCTACACAGATACGCAGTATTTT | CASSASGTYTDTQYF
TRBJ2-7 | NA | TRBD1 | TRBV29-1 | TGCAGCGTGGACGGACAGGGCTGGGGGAACGGGCAGTACTTC | CSVDGQGWGNGQYF
TRBJ2-7 | NA | TRBD1 | TRBV6-1 | TGTGCCAGCAGTGAATTAAGGGGACAGGGAGTTGGGCACGAGCAGTACTTC | CASSELRGQGVGHEQYF
TRBJ1-6 | NA | NA | TRBV7-2 | TGTGCCAGCAGCTCAAGTGCTTTCTGGGTCCGGGATAATTCACCCCTCCACTTT | CASSSSAFWVRDNSPLHF
TRBJ1-6 | NA | NA | TRBV5-5 | TGTGCCAGCAGCTTGGGGGTCCCCTCCCTATCACCCCTCCACTTT | CASSLGVPSLSPLHF
TRBJ2-6 | NA | NA | TRBV4-3 | TGCGCCAGCAGCCAAGATGTCGGGGACTCTGGGGCCAACGTCCTGACTTTC | CASSQDVGDSGANVLTF
TRBJ2-7 | NA | TRBD1 | TRBV2 | TGTGCCAGCAGTACCGAGGGACAGGGCTACGAGCAGTACTTC | CASSTEGQGYEQYF
TRBJ1-6 | NA | NA | TRBV7-9 | TGTGCCAGCAGCTTTGGGAGCTCCTATAATTCACCCCTCCACTTT | CASSFGSSYNSPLHF
TRBJ1-5 | NA | NA | TRBV2 | TGTGCCAGCCGGCCAGGCTCCACTAGCAATCAGCCCCAGCATTTT | CASRPGSTSNQPQHF
TRBJ1-4 | NA | NA | TRBV30 | TGTGCCTGGAGCGGGAAAGGGGAAAAACTGTTTTTT | CAWSGKGEKLFF
TRBJ1-1 | few | NA | TRBV30 | TGTGCCTGGAGTATTGGTGGGGCTTTCTTT | CAWSIGGAFF
TRBJ1-1 | NA | TRBD1 | TRBV7-2 | TGTGCCAGCAGCTTAGCGCTTACGGGACAGCTAATCCATACTGAAGCTTTCTTT | CASSLALTGQLIHTEAFF
TRBJ2-6 | NA | TRBD2 | TRBV7-7 | TGTGCCAGCAGCCCAACTGCGGGGGGCACGTCTGGGGCCAACGTCCTGACTTTC | CASSPTAGGTSGANVLTF
TRBJ1-1 | NA | NA | TRBV5-1 | TGCGCCAGCAGCTACAAGCAGGGGACGCGCGCAGGCATGAACACTGAAGCTTTCTTT | CASSYKQGTRAGMNTEAFF
TRBJ1-1 | NA | NA | TRBV7-8 | TGTGCCAGCAGCTGGACAGCGTCTGGGAACACTGAAGCTTTCTTT | CASSWTASGNTEAFF
TRBJ2-7 | once | TRBD2 | TRBV5-4 | TGTGCCAGCAGCTTGGGGCTAGCGGGGACTAACTACGAGCAGTACTTC | CASSLGLAGTNYEQYF
TRBJ2-3 | NA | TRBD1 | TRBV7-6 | TGTGCCAGCAGCGTGGACAGGGTTGCAGATACGCAGTATTTT | CASSVDRVADTQYF
TRBJ1-5 | NA | NA | TRBV6-6 | TGTGCCAGCAGAGCCCCATGGAAAGGCAATCAGCCCCAGCATTTT | CASRAPWKGNQPQHF
TRBJ1-5 | NA | TRBD1 | TRBV28 | TGTGCCAGCAGCCCTAACGGACAGGGCCGGAATCAGCCCCAGCATTTT | CASSPNGQGRNQPQHF
TRBJ1-2 | NA | NA | TRBV14 | TGTGCCAGCAGCCCAGCCGGGGTGGGCGGCTACACCTTC | CASSPAGVGGYTF
TRBJ1-2 | NA | TRBD1 | TRBV6-1 | TGTGCCAGCAGTGGGCGAGACAGGGCATTTTCGTATGGCTACACCTTC | CASSGRDRAFSYGYTF
TRBJ1-3 | once | TRBD1 | TRBV2 | TGTGCCAGCAGCGTTACAGGGGGCGCCGGAAACACCATATATTTT | CASSVTGGAGNTIYF
TRBJ1-2 | few | NA | TRBV2 | TGTGCCAGTGAAGGGTCGGCAAACTATGGCTACACCTTC | CASEGSANYGYTF
TRBJ2-1 | NA | TRBD2 | TRBV29-1 | TGCAGCGTCCCTCGACTAGCGGGGGGGTTCTACAATGAGCAGTTCTTC | CSVPRLAGGFYNEQFF
TRBJ2-1 | NA | TRBD1 | TRBV11-3 | TGTGCCAGCAGCTTGGGGGACAGAGTCTCCTACAATGAGCAGTTCTTC | CASSLGDRVSYNEQFF
TRBJ2-7 | NA | TRBD1 | TRBV30 | TGTGCCTGGAGCCGAAGCAGGGGGCTGAACGAGCAGTACTTC | CAWSRSRGLNEQYF
TRBJ1-1 | NA | TRBD1 | TRBV29-1 | TGCAGCGCTGGACAGGCGAACACTGAAGCTTTCTTT | CSAGQANTEAFF